This note documents a single T cell receptor beta chain sequence. Its antigen remains unknown. Trimming removed 0 bases at V and 1 base at J, with 9 bases between. CDR1 is LGHDT and CDR2 is YNNKEL in the germline V gene (reference sequence). CDR3 size: 16 residues. Built from TCR beta cDNA, the libraries had unique molecular identifiers in them. MiXCR was run by TCRdb on the PCR reads, yielding one entry per CDR3 protein. The data contain about 540,000 distinct CDR3 sequences, approximately 31% of them singletons. The data are from a study of post-analysis software for immune sequencing data. Study results and limitations: Comparison of patients with controls showed 4 to 6 TRBV segments more frequent in patients, TRBV5-6, TRBV5-1 and TRBV20-1 among them.

The sample taken for sequencing was blood. The chain combines TRBV3-1 with TRBJ2-2; weak D call: TRBD2 (6 bases). The source is a girl under 18 with multiple sclerosis. CDR3 amino acids: CASSQEAGRNTGELFF. The CDR3 nucleotides are TGTGCCAGCAGCCAAGAGGCGGGGCGGAACACCGGGGAGCTGTTTTTT.